The next 31 T cell receptor beta chains were all read from a single sample in a study of T cells in Graves' hyperthyroidism and ophthalmopathy. RNA transcripts provided the source from which TCR beta CDR3 regions were amplified. With the HTBI primer set, the TCR CDR3 went through a first round of RT-PCR. TCRdb re-called the multiplex PCR reads with MiXCR, one entry per CDR3 protein. The sample yields about 610,000 distinct CDR3 sequences, around 15% seen once. The sequenced material came from blood. These TCRs come from a woman aged 35 to 49 with Graves' ophthalmopathy.

In its sample, this clonotype was seen many times. V gene TRBV20-1 combines with J gene TRBJ2-5, with D perhaps TRBD2 (5 bases). Trimming pared 6 bases from V and 1 base from J, leaving 9 bases between. This CDR3 is 12 amino acids long. Germline values: CDR1 DFQATT, CDR2 SNEGSKA (reference sequence). The DNA for the CDR3 is TGCAGTGCCCAGCGGACCCAAGAGACCCAGTACTTC. This translates into CSAQRTQETQYF.

This clonotype was counted only a few times. The chain links TRBV19 to TRBJ2-3; 7 bases align to TRBD2. The V gene end was trimmed by 6 bases and the J gene end by 2 bases; junction bases not matched to a gene: 17. The CDR3 has 18 amino acids. CDR1 and CDR2 from the germline V gene are LNHDA and SQIVND (reference sequence). The CDR3 sequence: CASSPVGLQAGITDTQYF. Written as DNA, the CDR3 is TGTGCCAGTAGCCCGGTAGGACTACAAGCGGGGATCACAGATACGCAGTATTTT.

The table lists this clonotype with a count of one. The chain links TRBV7-2 to TRBJ2-2; D ambiguous. The CDR3 has 15 residues. CDR1 and CDR2 from the germline V gene are SGHTA and FQGNSA. V gave up 2 bases and J gave up 0 bases, with 7 bases separating them. The CDR3 region has the DNA TGTGCCAGCAGCTTATGGACGGCGAACACCGGGGAGCTGTTTTTT. Translation: CASSLWTANTGELFF.

V is TRBV6-1 and J is TRBJ1-1, with 9 bases lining up with TRBD1. V dropped 6 bases and J dropped 6; count of bases not matched to a gene: 5. The CDR3 loop spans 13 amino acids. The germline V gene has CDR1 MNHNS and CDR2 SASEGT. In DNA, the CDR3 is TGTGCCAGCAGCGCCACAGGGGGCGCTGAAGCTTTCTTT. It encodes CASSATGGAEAFF.

This clonotype was observed a handful of times. The V call is TRBV5-1, the J call TRBJ2-1; D is uncertain. The CDR3 covers 17 residues. Germline values: CDR1 SGHRS, CDR2 YFSETQ. Between the trimmed V and J ends, which lost 1 base and 0 bases, there was a span of 14 bases. The CDR3 spells CASSLYSGGSSYNEQFF. DNA for the CDR3: TGCGCCAGCAGCTTGTACTCGGGCGGCAGCTCCTACAATGAGCAGTTCTTC.

The chain recombines TRBV7-3 with TRBJ2-5, with D perhaps assigned TRBD1 or TRBD2 (5 bases each). Germline loops: CDR1 SGHTA, CDR2 FQGTGA. CDR3 length: 14 amino acids. V lost 5 bases and J lost 5, with 15 bases in between. The CDR3 coding sequence is TGTGCCAGCAGCCCTGGGGGTTCGACGGAGACCCAGTACTTC. This sequence encodes CASSPGGSTETQYF.

CDR3: CASSQTTGGDEQYF. CDR3 coding DNA: TGCGCCAGCAGCCAAACGACAGGGGGCGACGAGCAGTACTTC. The rearrangement links TRBV4-1 to TRBJ2-7; 10 bases map to TRBD1. The CDR3 consists of 14 residues. J gave up 5 bases and V 2 bases, and 3 bases lay outside the gene matches. Germline V lookup: CDR1 MGHRA, CDR2 YSYEKL.

This chain's CDR3 is CASHSTGSNTEAFF. CDR3 nucleotides: TGTGCCAGCCATAGTACAGGGTCGAACACTGAAGCTTTCTTT. V usage is TRBV18 and J usage is TRBJ1-1; D possibly corresponds to TRBD1 (6 bases). The CDR3 is 14 residues long. With 8 bases removed from V and 1 base from J, the gap between germline ends came to 14 bases. Germline loops: CDR1 KGHSH, CDR2 LQKENI. The whole variable domain, remainder taken from reference TRBV18 and TRBJ1-1, is NAGVMQNPRHLVRRRGQEARLRCSPMKGHSHVYWYRQLPEEGLKFMVYLQKENIIDESGMPKERFSAEFPKEGPSILRIQQVVRGDSAAYFCASHSTGSNTEAFFGQGTRLTVV.

The chain is built from TRBV2 and TRBJ2-2; D is possibly TRBD2 (6 bases). Trimming took 2 bases from V and 7 from J, leaving 14 bases between them. This CDR3 contains 15 residues. Germline V lookup: CDR1 SNHLY, CDR2 FYNNEI. CDR3 coding DNA: TGTGCCAGCAGTGAATACGGGACTCGAAACGGGGAGCTGTTTTTT. This sequence encodes CASSEYGTRNGELFF.

This clonotype was counted ten times or more. The V and J genes are TRBV7-9 and TRBJ2-3; 8 nucleotides line up with TRBD2. Germline V gene lookup returns CDR1 SEHNR and CDR2 FQNEAQ (reference sequence). There are 15 residues in the CDR3. Losses at the gene ends were 4 bases for V and 4 bases for J; bases not matched to a gene: 7. This CDR3 is CASSYTGGPSDTQYF. The DNA for the CDR3 is TGTGCCAGCAGCTACACGGGGGGGCCGTCAGATACGCAGTATTTT.

The genes are TRBV16 and TRBJ2-5; no firm D call. This CDR3 is built from 15 residues. Germline V CDR1 and CDR2: KGHSY, FQNENV. V dropped 0 bases and J dropped 0 bases, with 8 bases sitting between them. The CDR3 region has the DNA TGTGCCAGCAGCCAATCAGGCAGGTACCAAGAGACCCAGTACTTC. This encodes CASSQSGRYQETQYF. The entire variable domain, with the rest obtained from reference TRBV16 and TRBJ2-5, is as follows: GEEVAQTPKHLVRGEGQKAKLYCAPIKGHSYVFWYQQVLKNEFKFLISFQNENVFDETGMPKERFSAKCLPNSPCSLEIQATKLEDSAVYFCASSQSGRYQETQYFGPGTRLLVL.

This clonotype showed up many times. The chain joins TRBV6-1 to TRBJ2-5, with 7 bases lining up with TRBD1. CDR3 length: 16 residues. From germline, CDR1 is MNHNS and CDR2 SASEGT. V trimming: 5 bases; J trimming: 5 bases; junction bases outside the gene matches: 14. DNA for the CDR3: TGTGCCAGCAGTTTTTCATTCAGACAGGGATGGGAGACCCAGTACTTC. Protein sequence: CASSFSFRQGWETQYF.

This clonotype was picked up a small number of times. The chain is built from TRBV4-1 and TRBJ2-3, with 8 positions matching TRBD2. The CDR3 sequence is 17 residues long. Germline V gene lookup returns CDR1 MGHRA and CDR2 YSYEKL. The trim removed 0 bases at V and 8 bases at J, leaving 13 bases unmatched. The CDR3 protein is CASSQDNSGNLGGTQYF. In nucleotides, the CDR3 is TGCGCCAGCAGCCAAGATAATAGCGGGAACCTCGGGGGTACGCAGTATTTT.

Many counts were recorded for this clonotype. The chain employs TRBV6-1 and TRBJ1-2; 7 bases are shared with TRBD1. The CDR3 extends over 15 amino acids. The V gene's germline CDR1 is MNHNS and CDR2 SASEGT. Losses at the gene ends were 8 bases for V and 4 bases for J; bases not matched to a gene: 13. In DNA, the CDR3 is TGTGCCAGCCGTTCGCGGGCGACAGGGTTCTATGGCTACACCTTC. This gives the protein CASRSRATGFYGYTF.

The chain combines TRBV18 with TRBJ2-3; D is uncertain. Trimming cost V 0 bases and J 6 bases, with 10 bases left between them. This CDR3 has 14 residues. The germline gives CDR1 KGHSH, CDR2 LQKENI. CDR3 bases: TGTGCCAGCTCACCACCTAGTCGAAGGGATACGCAGTATTTT. Protein product: CASSPPSRRDTQYF.

As to this clonotype: This may arise from a read error, as a much more abundant clone is one base away. J is TRBJ2-1 and V is TRBV28; 8 bases agree with TRBD1. Germline CDR1 and CDR2: MDHEN and SYDVKM. V was pared by 4 bases and J by 10 bases, with 6 bases of the junction left unmatched. This CDR3 contains 13 residues. As DNA, the CDR3 is TGTGCCAGCAGTTCCCCAAACAGGGGGGAGCAGTTCTTC. The encoded protein is CASSSPNRGEQFF.

This clonotype has only a few counts. The rearrangement joins TRBV4-1 to TRBJ1-1; D not certain. In germline, CDR1 is MGHRA, CDR2 YSYEKL. The CDR3 consists of 16 residues. V dropped 0 bases and J dropped 4 bases, with 15 bases sitting between them. CDR3 loop: CASSQETPSEATEAFF. As DNA, the CDR3 is TGCGCCAGCAGCCAAGAAACCCCGTCGGAGGCCACTGAAGCTTTCTTT.

The rearrangement joins TRBV2 to TRBJ2-6; unclear D gene. V lost 4 bases and J 0 bases, leaving 10 bases between the germline ends. In germline, CDR1 is SNHLY, CDR2 FYNNEI. The CDR3 has 16 amino acids. CDR3 region: CASSAVYSSGANVLTF. DNA for the CDR3: TGTGCCAGCAGTGCGGTCTACAGCTCTGGGGCCAACGTCCTGACTTTC.

The chain is built from TRBV4-1 and TRBJ2-3; 8 nucleotides match TRBD2. V lost 1 base and J lost 2; bases outside the gene matches: 5. CDR1 is MGHRA and CDR2 is YSYEKL in the germline V gene. The CDR3 runs 16 residues. The CDR3 nucleotides read TGCGCCAGCAGCCAAGTGTTAGCGGGGATCACAGATACGCAGTATTTT. It encodes CASSQVLAGITDTQYF.

The CDR3 DNA reads as TGTGCCAGCAGCGCCGGACAGGGGGCTGGTCAGCCCCAGCATTTT. Encoded protein: CASSAGQGAGQPQHF. The chain joins TRBV9 to TRBJ1-5; 11 positions agree with TRBD1. The junction had 5 bases not matched to a gene; V was cut back by 3 bases and J by 6 bases. CDR1 and CDR2 from the germline V gene are SGDLS and YYNGEE. The CDR3 loop spans 15 amino acids. Complete variable domain (other parts from reference TRBV9 and TRBJ1-5): DSGVTQTPKHLITATGQRVTLRCSPRSGDLSVYWYQQSLDQGLQFLIQYYNGEERAKGNILERFSAQQFPDLHSELNLSSLELGDSALYFCASSAGQGAGQPQHFGDGTRLSIL.

This clonotype was found a few times. The rearrangement joins TRBV5-6 to TRBJ2-3, with D possibly matching TRBD2 (5 bases). Trimming cost V 4 bases and J 6 bases, with 15 bases left between them. The V gene's germline CDR1 is SGHDT and CDR2 YYEEEE. The CDR3 is 14 residues long. The CDR3 loop reads CASSLGGQRDTQYF. The CDR3 DNA sequence: TGTGCCAGCAGCCTTGGAGGCCAGAGGGATACGCAGTATTTT.

There are many counts of this clonotype. The CDR3 protein is CSARSEETQYF. The CDR3 DNA reads as TGCAGTGCTAGATCTGAGGAGACCCAGTACTTC. The V gene is TRBV20-1, the J gene TRBJ2-5; D is unresolved. From germline, CDR1 is DFQATT and CDR2 SNEGSKA (reference sequence). The V end lost 2 bases, the J end lost 5 bases, and 6 bases lay between the germline ends. This CDR3 contains 11 residues.

This clonotype showed up many times. V is TRBV7-2 and J is TRBJ2-5, with no clear D. This CDR3 spans 13 amino acids. Germline loops: CDR1 SGHTA, CDR2 FQGNSA. V gave up 1 base and J gave up 6 bases, with 9 bases separating them. The CDR3 protein is CASSLEEYQTQYF. In nucleotides, the CDR3 is TGTGCCAGCAGCTTAGAGGAGTATCAGACCCAGTACTTC.

This clonotype was picked up many times. The chain couples TRBV18 to TRBJ2-1; TRBD1 matches 8 bases. The CDR3 covers 13 residues. CDR1 is KGHSH and CDR2 is LQKENI in the germline V gene. V lost 4 bases and J lost 9; bases outside the gene matches: 5. CDR3 loop: CASSLWTGTEQFF. CDR3 nucleotides: TGTGCCAGCTCACTGTGGACAGGGACTGAGCAGTTCTTC.

This clonotype has only a few counts. CDR3 sequence (DNA): TGCAGTGCGGCAACGGACAGGGGCGTAAATTCACCCCTCCACTTT. Translated, it gives CSAATDRGVNSPLHF. The chain couples TRBV20-1 to TRBJ1-6; TRBD1 matches at 9 bases. This CDR3 region has 15 residues. V lost 6 bases, J lost 7 bases, and 10 bases stayed unmatched. CDR1 DFQATT and CDR2 SNEGSKA come from the germline V gene (reference sequence).

In this sample, this clonotype turned up a few times. The chain employs TRBV20-1 and TRBJ1-3; TRBD1 is a possible D gene (6 bases). V was clipped by 2 bases and J by 4 bases, with 9 bases between them. The CDR3 is made up of 13 amino acids. Germline V gene lookup returns CDR1 DFQATT and CDR2 SNEGSKA (reference sequence). In DNA, the CDR3 is TGCAGTGCTAGACAGGGGCCGGGAAACACCATATATTTT. This sequence encodes CSARQGPGNTIYF.

The chain combines TRBV18 with TRBJ1-3; perhaps TRBD1 as D (5 bases). This CDR3 region has 18 residues. The ends were cut back, 2 bases at V and 4 bases at J, with 21 bases in the middle. The germline gives CDR1 KGHSH, CDR2 LQKENI. The CDR3 coding sequence is TGTGCCAGCTCACCAAGCCGGACTACCATGGGGCGCGGAAACACCATATATTTT. It codes for CASSPSRTTMGRGNTIYF.

In this sample, this clonotype turned up many times. CDR3 bases: TGTGCCAGCAGCAGGGGTTCCCCCCTCGCCAACAATGAGCAGTTCTTC. It translates to CASSRGSPLANNEQFF. V and J are TRBV7-8 and TRBJ2-1, with D maybe TRBD1 (5 bases). This CDR3 is 16 amino acids long. CDR1 is SGHVS, CDR2 FQNEAQ, per germline. V dropped 5 bases and J dropped 5 bases, with 19 bases sitting between them.

This clonotype was seen only a few times. This chain uses TRBV11-2 with TRBJ2-7, with no clear D. Trimming removed 8 bases from V and 3 bases from J, with 8 bases in between. This CDR3 contains 11 residues. Germline CDR1 reads SGHAT; CDR2 reads FQNNGV. The CDR3 region has the DNA TGTGCCAGCGTAGGAAACTACGAGCAGTACTTC. Encoded protein: CASVGNYEQYF.

A note on this clonotype: It may be a read error: a sequence one base away is much more abundant. The CDR3 region is CTIQKDSTVKGDTQYF. The CDR3 nucleotides read TGTACCATTCAGAAAGACAGCACCGTTAAGGGGGATACGCAGTATTTT. The V call is TRBV28, the J call TRBJ2-3; a weak D match, TRBD1 (5 bases). Germline loops: CDR1 MDHEN, CDR2 SYDVKM. This CDR3 comprises 16 residues.

This clonotype was counted many times. V is TRBV28 and J is TRBJ2-7; weak D call: TRBD1 (5 bases). CDR1 is MDHEN, CDR2 SYDVKM, per germline. The CDR3 covers 13 residues. V shed 2 bases and J shed 3 bases, with 8 bases lying between them. CDR3 in amino acids: CASSLEQDYEQYF. CDR3 DNA sequence: TGTGCCAGCAGTTTAGAACAGGACTACGAGCAGTACTTC.